Listed here are 25 T cell receptor beta chains from one sample, sequenced in a study of shared clonotypes between healthy human individuals. The protocol was immunoSEQ multiplex PCR, while the TCRdb copy is restricted to in-frame clones and leaves out a portion. This table holds some 2,500,000 clones, 80% to 95% found once. Sequenced: naive CD4+ T cells from PBMCs. Stated subset: CD45RA+ positively selected. These TCRs come from a man aged 18 to 29 in good health. Some clones in this sample may be carry-over from other donors' samples.

The chain recombines TRBV7-3 with TRBJ2-3; unclear D gene. This CDR3 has 15 residues. Trimming left V 5 bases short and J 2 bases short, with 14 bases between. The V gene's germline CDR1 is SGHTA and CDR2 FQGTGA. This CDR3 reads CASSQSGRITDTQYF. The CDR3 DNA reads as TGTGCCAGCAGCCAAAGTGGGCGGATCACAGATACGCAGTATTTT.

This clone has only a few counts. The J gene is TRBJ1-1, the V gene TRBV6-5, with no clear D. Germline V gene sequence: CDR1 MNHEY, CDR2 SVGAGI. The CDR3 has 11 residues. Trimming left V 4 bases short and J 10 bases short, with 10 bases between. DNA of the CDR3: TGTGCCAGCAGTTCGGATAAAAGAGCTTTCTTT. It translates to CASSSDKRAFF.

The gene calls are TRBV6-5 and TRBJ1-6; 7 nucleotides align to TRBD1. V shed 10 bases, J shed 9 bases, and the junction held 9 bases outside the gene matches. Germline CDR1 MNHEY, CDR2 SVGAGI. The CDR3 runs 13 residues. The CDR3 sequence is CATTQGFVSPLHF. The CDR3 nucleotides read TGTGCCACGACACAGGGGTTCGTTTCACCCCTCCACTTT.

This clone showed up just once. The same CDR3 arises from other DNA sequences in this sample as well. This chain links TRBV30 with TRBJ2-2, with D unclear. In germline, CDR1 is GTSNPN, CDR2 SVGIG (reference sequence). The CDR3 extends over 11 amino acids. The V gene lost 3 bases and the J gene lost 4 bases, with 3 bases spanning the gap. The CDR3 spells CAWSGTGELFF. The CDR3 DNA sequence: TGTGCCTGGAGCGGCACCGGGGAGCTGTTTTTT.

The chain is built from TRBV4-1 and TRBJ2-5; 13 bases map to TRBD2. Germline assignment: CDR1 MGHRA and CDR2 YSYEKL. The CDR3 extends over 15 amino acids. The trim removed 4 bases at V and 5 bases at J, leaving 4 bases unmatched. The CDR3 DNA reads as TGCGCCAGCAGCCCCGGGACTAGCGGGGCCGAGACCCAGTACTTC. Translated: CASSPGTSGAETQYF.

The genes are TRBV5-1 and TRBJ2-7; TRBD1 might be the D (5 bases). This CDR3 is built from 12 residues. Trimming cost V 4 bases and J 4 bases, with 9 bases left between them. Germline-derived CDR1 and CDR2 are SGHRS and YFSETQ. The CDR3 sequence: CASSPREYEQYF. CDR3 in DNA: TGCGCCAGCAGCCCCAGGGAATACGAGCAGTACTTC. The full variable domain, in which reference TRBV5-1 and TRBJ2-7 provide the parts outside the CDR3, is KAGVTQTPRYLIKTRGQQVTLSCSPISGHRSVSWYQQTPGQGLQFLFEYFSETQRNKGNFPGRFSGRQFSNSRSEMNVSTLELGDSALYLCASSPREYEQYFGPGTRLTVT.

This clone has just one count. The rearrangement links TRBV9 to TRBJ1-1; no clear D. V was cut by 1 base and J by 0 bases, with 10 bases left in between. Germline V gene lookup returns CDR1 SGDLS and CDR2 YYNGEE. This CDR3 spans 15 amino acids. DNA of the CDR3: TGTGCCAGCAGCGTAAGTGCTCAGGTGAACACTGAAGCTTTCTTT. Translating gives CASSVSAQVNTEAFF.

J is TRBJ1-1 and V is TRBV7-6; D is ambiguous. The germline CDR1 and CDR2 sequences are SGHVS and FNYEAQ. The CDR3 spans 14 residues. The V and J ends lost 1 base and 0 bases respectively, with 6 bases between them. The CDR3 nucleotides read TGTGCCAGCAGCTTAGAACCGCTGAACACTGAAGCTTTCTTT. Its translation: CASSLEPLNTEAFF.

The chain joins TRBV2 to TRBJ1-4, with D unresolved. The V end lost 7 bases, the J end lost 8 bases, and 17 bases lay between the germline ends. There are 14 residues in the CDR3. Germline-derived CDR1 and CDR2 are SNHLY and FYNNEI. CDR3 protein: CASTEQVVGEKLFF. For the CDR3, the DNA is TGTGCCAGCACCGAGCAGGTTGTAGGGGAAAAACTGTTTTTT.

This chain links TRBV9 with TRBJ1-1; D is unclear. Germline values: CDR1 SGDLS, CDR2 YYNGEE. The length of the CDR3 is 14 residues. V lost 0 bases, J lost 2 bases, and 8 bases lay in between. CDR3 DNA: TGTGCCAGCAGCGTAGGAGAGGGAAACACTGAAGCTTTCTTT. It yields the protein CASSVGEGNTEAFF.

The chain employs TRBV5-1 and TRBJ2-1; D remains unclear. Germline V gene lookup returns CDR1 SGHRS and CDR2 YFSETQ. With 4 bases removed from V and 5 bases from J, the gap between germline ends came to 7 bases. CDR3 length: 12 amino acids. The CDR3 loop reads CASSEENNEQFF. The CDR3 DNA sequence: TGCGCCAGCAGCGAGGAAAACAATGAGCAGTTCTTC.

The CDR3 DNA reads TGTGCCAGCAGCTTAGATGGGCCCGACAGTCCTGGAAACACCATATATTTT. This codes for CASSLDGPDSPGNTIYF. This chain links TRBV7-2 with TRBJ1-3, with D possibly TRBD1 on 5 matching bases. The CDR3 contains 17 residues. Germline assignment: CDR1 SGHTA and CDR2 FQGNSA. V shed 1 base and J shed 2 bases, with 15 bases lying between them.

This chain uses TRBV5-1 with TRBJ1-5, with TRBD1 matching over 7 bases. The CDR3 sequence is 15 residues long. V shed 3 bases and J 5 bases; nucleotides not matched to a gene: 8. Germline lookup yields CDR1 SGHRS and CDR2 YFSETQ. CDR3 amino acids: CASSWTTGTDQPQHF. The CDR3 nucleotides are TGCGCCAGCAGCTGGACGACAGGGACGGATCAGCCCCAGCATTTT.

The rearrangement joins TRBV15 to TRBJ1-4; the D is unclear. CDR1 is LNHNV and CDR2 is YYDKDF in the germline V gene (reference sequence). The CDR3 is made up of 13 amino acids. V was clipped by 5 bases and J by 5 bases, with 9 bases between them. The CDR3 coding sequence is TGTGCCACCAGCCGGACGGGAAATGAAAAACTGTTTTTT. Its protein product is CATSRTGNEKLFF. Drawing the rest from reference TRBV15 and TRBJ1-4, the complete variable domain is DAMVIQNPRYQVTQFGKPVTLSCSQTLNHNVMYWYQQKSSQAPKLLFHYYDKDFNNEADTPDNFQSRRPNTSFCFLDIRSPGLGDTAMYLCATSRTGNEKLFFGSGTQLSVL.

This clone came up a few times. The rearrangement links TRBV10-3 to TRBJ1-2; 7 bases match TRBD1. CDR1 is ENHRY, CDR2 SYGVKD, per germline. The CDR3 is 14 amino acids. The trim removed 10 bases at V and 2 bases at J, leaving 10 bases unmatched. CDR3 sequence reads: CATLPGQLNYGYTF. The DNA of the CDR3 is TGTGCCACCCTCCCGGGACAGTTGAACTATGGCTACACCTTC.

The chain recombines TRBV2 with TRBJ2-2; maybe TRBD1 (6 bases). The CDR3 length is 16 residues. Germline-derived CDR1 and CDR2 are SNHLY and FYNNEI. V was pared by 7 bases and J by 4 bases, with 19 bases between. The chain's CDR3 is CASNGAPGTSTGELFF. The DNA of the CDR3 is TGTGCCAGCAATGGTGCCCCCGGGACATCCACCGGGGAGCTGTTTTTT.

The CDR3 loop is CASEDVNSNQPQHF. DNA for the CDR3: TGTGCCAGCGAGGACGTCAATAGCAATCAGCCCCAGCATTTT. The genes are TRBV6-5 and TRBJ1-5, with no clear D. The CDR3 has 14 residues. Trimming removed 8 bases from V and 0 bases from J, with 11 bases in between. Germline-derived CDR1 and CDR2 are MNHEY and SVGAGI.

This sequence joins TRBV7-8 and TRBJ2-7; D gene uncertain. This CDR3 region has 12 residues. Germline CDR1 is SGHVS and CDR2 is FQNEAQ. V lost 2 bases, J lost 3 bases, and 5 bases lay in between. CDR3 nucleotides: TGTGCCAGCAGCTTAAACGGCTACGAGCAGTACTTC. It encodes CASSLNGYEQYF. The whole variable domain, remainder taken from reference TRBV7-8 and TRBJ2-7, is GAGVSQSPRYKVAKRGQDVALRCDPISGHVSLFWYQQALGQGPEFLTYFQNEAQLDKSGLPSDRFFAERPEGSVSTLKIQRTQQEDSAVYLCASSLNGYEQYFGPGTRLTVT.

The CDR3 is CASSPGLARGSSYNEQFF. The CDR3 nucleotides are TGCGCCAGCAGCCCAGGACTAGCGCGGGGTAGCTCCTACAATGAGCAGTTCTTC. J is TRBJ2-1 and V is TRBV4-1; TRBD2 matches at 9 bases. Germline V CDR1 and CDR2: MGHRA, YSYEKL. V lost 4 bases to trimming and J lost 0 bases; unmatched junction nucleotides: 10. The CDR3 contains 18 residues.

V and J are TRBV6-1 and TRBJ2-3; 7 bases are a match to TRBD1. After removal of 2 bases from V and 6 bases from J, the junction contained 5 bases not matched to a gene. This CDR3 is built from 14 residues. Germline V gives CDR1 MNHNS, CDR2 SASEGT. CDR3 DNA: TGTGCCAGCAGTGAACAGGGGGTCGACGATACGCAGTATTTT. It is translated as CASSEQGVDDTQYF.

This clone showed up just once. The J gene is TRBJ1-5, the V gene TRBV28, with D perhaps matching TRBD1 (6 bases). The germline gives CDR1 MDHEN, CDR2 SYDVKM. This CDR3 has 13 amino acids. V lost 5 bases and J 9 bases, leaving 14 bases between the germline ends. The CDR3 region has the DNA TGTGCCAGCAGTCCGGACAGACTCCGGCCCCAGCATTTT. It codes for CASSPDRLRPQHF.

The J gene is TRBJ2-6, the V gene TRBV28, with no clear D. V shed 8 bases and J shed 0 bases, with 8 bases lying between them. This CDR3 region has 14 residues. Germline lookup yields CDR1 MDHEN and CDR2 SYDVKM. CDR3 loop: CASHTVSGANVLTF. CDR3 bases: TGTGCCAGCCATACAGTCTCTGGGGCCAACGTCCTGACTTTC.

This clone has just one count. The gene calls are TRBV6-4 and TRBJ2-2; D may be TRBD1 or TRBD2 (5 bases each). This CDR3 has 15 residues. CDR1 and CDR2 (germline): MRHNA, SNTAGT. Between the trimmed V and J ends, which lost 8 bases and 1 base, there was a span of 14 bases. CDR3 amino acids: CASSSGTQNTGELFF. In DNA form, the CDR3 reads TGTGCCAGCTCCTCCGGGACGCAGAACACCGGGGAGCTGTTTTTT.

The chain couples TRBV10-3 to TRBJ2-3, with D unclear. Per germline, CDR1 ENHRY and CDR2 SYGVKD. V was cut by 4 bases and J by 1 base, with 9 bases left in between. The CDR3 is made up of 14 amino acids. The CDR3 nucleotides read TGTGCCATCAGTGTTGTCCAGGGCACAGATACGCAGTATTTT. It specifies CAISVVQGTDTQYF.

The rearrangement joins TRBV7-3 to TRBJ1-1, with D unclear. CDR3 length: 12 amino acids. V lost 2 bases and J lost 4, with 5 bases in between. Germline V CDR1 and CDR2: SGHTA, FQGTGA. CDR3 protein: CASSLRGTEAFF. CDR3 DNA sequence: TGTGCCAGCAGCTTACGGGGCACTGAAGCTTTCTTT. The full variable domain, with the rest looked up from reference TRBV7-3 and TRBJ1-1, is GAGVSQTPSNKVTEKGKYVELRCDPISGHTALYWYRQSLGQGPEFLIYFQGTGAADDSGLPNDRFFAVRPEGSVSTLKIQRTERGDSAVYLCASSLRGTEAFFGQGTRLTVV.